The source of this TCR beta chain is a study of cytomegalovirus exposure and HLA in healthy donors. This cohort consisted of healthy bone marrow donors. This PCR relied on a set of 60 Vbeta primers and 13 Jbeta primers. Clones were sequenced by immunoSEQ multiplex PCR, and TCRdb holds only the in-frame ones, with some missing. The table has 130,000 to 150,000 clones, roughly 80% seen once. The CDR3 spans 12 residues. Germline V gene sequence: CDR1 GTSNPN, CDR2 SVGIG (reference sequence). Trimming shortened V by 5 bases and J by 0 bases, and 7 bases separated the two germline ends. Material: PBMCs. This sequence was found in a man aged 35 to 55 in good health and CMV-seronegative. The J gene is TRBJ1-1, the V gene TRBV30, with D perhaps matching TRBD1 (5 bases). In DNA, the CDR3 is TGTGCCTGGGGACATTTGAACACTGAAGCTTTCTTT. Its translation: CAWGHLNTEAFF.